The 23 T cell receptor beta chains reported below all come from one sample, sequenced in a study of CD8 T cells in Susac syndrome (dated by TCRdb to between 2018 and 2021). Library preparation employed the immunoSEQ multiplex PCR assay. RNA was extracted with the RNeasy kit and about 0.45 to 1 ug was reverse transcribed using random hexamers. TCRdb reanalyzed the raw reads on its own, using fastp at Q25 for trimming and MiXCR for clone calling, and kept in-frame beta chains. Rows with a matching CDR3 protein are joined into one entry that keeps the most common DNA and genes. Across this sample there are 150,000 to 190,000 distinct CDR3 sequences, with 85% to 95% seen only once. The ten most abundant clones make up roughly 0.16% of the sample. Source material: CD4+ T cells from PBMCs. These TCRs come from a human donor with Susac syndrome.

The J gene is TRBJ2-3, the V gene TRBV9; D gene unclear. The V and J ends lost 0 bases and 3 bases respectively, with 8 bases between them. CDR3 size: 14 residues. In germline, CDR1 is SGDLS, CDR2 YYNGEE. The CDR3 sequence: CASSVDSETDTQYF. In DNA form, the CDR3 reads TGTGCCAGCAGCGTAGATTCGGAAACAGATACGCAGTATTTT.

V gene TRBV4-3 combines with J gene TRBJ1-1; the D is unclear. Germline CDR1 LGHNA, CDR2 YSLEER. This CDR3 contains 14 residues. Trimming took 0 bases from V and 2 from J, leaving 7 bases between them. Written as DNA, the CDR3 is TGCGCCAGCAGCCAAGAGGTCCGCAACACTGAAGCTTTCTTT. It codes for CASSQEVRNTEAFF.

This clonotype was seen just once. The final CDR3 position lacks the conserved phenylalanine or tryptophan, pointing to a likely read error. The chain links TRBV7-9 to TRBJ1-1; no clear D. Deletions cut 3 bases from V and 4 bases from J, with 3 bases between. The CDR3 spans 11 residues. Germline CDR1 is SEHNR and CDR2 is FQNEAQ (reference sequence). The CDR3 sequence: CASSFLTEAFL. DNA of the CDR3: TGTGCCAGCAGCTTCCTCACTGAAGCTTTCCTT.

The chain combines TRBV20-1 with TRBJ2-7, with D tentatively TRBD1 or TRBD2 (5 bases each). The CDR3 totals 13 residues. The V gene's germline CDR1 is DFQATT and CDR2 SNEGSKA (reference sequence). V was cut by 7 bases and J by 3 bases, with 16 bases left in between. The CDR3 loop reads CSVGRGDHYEQYF. For the CDR3, the DNA is TGCAGTGTTGGCAGAGGGGATCACTACGAGCAGTACTTC.

The chain couples TRBV20-1 to TRBJ2-1; 8 bases are a match to TRBD2. The CDR3 is 12 amino acids. V shed 6 bases, J shed 7 bases, and the junction held 5 bases outside the gene matches. Germline V gene sequence: CDR1 DFQATT, CDR2 SNEGSKA (reference sequence). CDR3 sequence: CSARTSWNEQFF. CDR3 nucleotides: TGCAGTGCAAGGACTAGCTGGAATGAGCAGTTCTTC.

The chain carries TRBV29-1 and TRBJ1-1; TRBD1 might be the D (6 bases). CDR1 SQVTM and CDR2 ANQGSEA come from the germline V gene. The CDR3 has 13 residues. V was cut by 8 bases and J by 1 base, with 14 bases left in between. The CDR3 reads CSTLQGGNTEAFF. In DNA form, the CDR3 reads TGCAGCACCCTCCAAGGGGGGAACACTGAAGCTTTCTTT.

In its sample, this clonotype was seen once. The rearrangement links TRBV15 to TRBJ1-5; TRBD1 aligns across 7 bases. This CDR3 is 14 amino acids long. The V segment lost 3 bases and the J segment 5 bases; nucleotides outside the gene matches: 4. Germline V gene data show CDR1 as LNHNV and CDR2 as YYDKDF (reference sequence). This CDR3 is CATSSGGGYQPQHF. The CDR3 bases are TGTGCCACCAGCAGTGGAGGGGGCTATCAGCCCCAGCATTTT.

The chain employs TRBV29-1 and TRBJ1-1; D is ambiguous. This CDR3 spans 11 amino acids. Trimming took 6 bases from V and 7 from J, leaving 12 bases between them. Germline V gene data show CDR1 as SQVTM and CDR2 as ANQGSEA. The DNA for the CDR3 is TGCAGCGTCACGGACGGGAGTGAAGCTTTCTTT. Amino acids: CSVTDGSEAFF.

The rearrangement uses TRBV29-1 and TRBJ2-7, with D maybe TRBD1 (6 bases). The CDR3 runs 11 residues. V was shortened by 6 bases and J by 6 bases, with 12 bases between the two germline ends. CDR1 and CDR2 from the germline V gene are SQVTM and ANQGSEA. The CDR3 spells CSVGDTIEQYF. The CDR3 coding sequence is TGCAGCGTCGGGGACACCATCGAGCAGTACTTC.

The table lists this clonotype with a few counts. The V and J genes are TRBV12-3 or TRBV12-4 and TRBJ2-5; either TRBD1 or TRBD2 may supply D (5 bases each). The CDR3 sequence is 11 residues long. The V end lost 8 bases, the J end lost 5 bases, and 9 bases lay between the germline ends. The CDR3 DNA sequence: TGTGCCAGCGGGACCGAGGAGACCCAGTACTTC. Its translation is CASGTEETQYF.

The chain joins TRBV9 to TRBJ2-2, with D possibly matching TRBD1 (6 bases). With 3 bases removed from V and 3 bases from J, the gap between germline ends came to 12 bases. The CDR3 spans 15 residues. CDR1 is SGDLS, CDR2 YYNGEE, per germline. The CDR3 loop is CASSATGTHTGELFF. The CDR3 nucleotides are TGTGCCAGCAGCGCCACAGGGACCCACACCGGGGAGCTGTTTTTT.

This CDR3 is CSASKPGGIEQFF. CDR3 nucleotide sequence: TGCAGTGCTAGTAAGCCCGGAGGTATTGAGCAGTTCTTC. The V gene is TRBV20-1, the J gene TRBJ2-1; TRBD2 might be the D (5 bases). V was shortened by 3 bases and J by 9 bases, with 15 bases between the two germline ends. CDR3 length equals 13 residues. Germline-derived CDR1 and CDR2 are DFQATT and SNEGSKA (reference sequence).

This clonotype was observed a single time. One end of the junction fails to match germline, which may point to a read error. The chain is built from TRBV3-1 and TRBJ2-5; no reliable D call. Germline CDR1 and CDR2: LGHDT and YNNKEL (reference sequence). The CDR3 length is 14 residues. The CDR3 nucleotides read TGTGCCAGTAGCCGTTCGGGTTCGCAAGAGACCCAGTACTTC. Translation gives CASSRSGSQETQYF.

The chain has TRBV29-1 and TRBJ2-1, with D perhaps TRBD1 (5 bases). V was trimmed by 6 bases and J by 5 bases, leaving 11 bases between them. In germline, CDR1 is SQVTM, CDR2 ANQGSEA. This CDR3 is 12 amino acids long. The CDR3 protein is CSVGLGDNEQFF. CDR3 nucleotide sequence: TGCAGCGTCGGATTAGGGGACAATGAGCAGTTCTTC.

The rearrangement uses TRBV3-1 and TRBJ2-7; a possible D gene is TRBD2 (6 bases). Germline V gives CDR1 LGHDT, CDR2 YNNKEL (reference sequence). The length of the CDR3 is 13 residues. Trimming shortened V by 0 bases and J by 6 bases, and 9 bases separated the two germline ends. The CDR3 nucleotides read TGTGCCAGCAGCCAAGATCGGAGGGGCGAGCAGTACTTC. Its translation: CASSQDRRGEQYF.

The chain is built from TRBV10-2 and TRBJ2-1; 9 nucleotides match TRBD2. The germline V gene encodes CDR1 WSHSY and CDR2 SAAADI. The CDR3 runs to 18 residues. The junction had 13 bases not matched to a gene; V was cut back by 7 bases and J by 0 bases. The CDR3 bases are TGCGCCAGCAAAGTTGTCCTAGCGGGGAGAAGCTCCTACAATGAGCAGTTCTTC. Protein: CASKVVLAGRSSYNEQFF.

V is TRBV3-1 and J is TRBJ1-5, with no clear D. Deletions cut 1 base from V and 2 bases from J, with 9 bases between. Germline assignment: CDR1 LGHDT and CDR2 YNNKEL (reference sequence). The CDR3 has 15 residues. CDR3 bases: TGTGCCAGCAGCCAAGGGATGTCGGGCAATCAGCCCCAGCATTTT. It yields the protein CASSQGMSGNQPQHF.

This chain joins TRBV29-1 and TRBJ2-7, with 7 positions matching TRBD1. Germline CDR1 and CDR2: SQVTM and ANQGSEA. Unmatched junction bases numbered 15, after V lost 6 bases and J lost 7 bases. This CDR3 has 14 residues. The CDR3: CSVLRTGLPLEQYF. CDR3 nucleotides: TGCAGCGTCTTGAGGACAGGCCTGCCTTTGGAGCAGTACTTC.

The V gene is TRBV20-1, the J gene TRBJ1-5; D not resolved. The CDR3 is 12 residues long. Trimming removed 5 bases from V and 3 bases from J, with 8 bases in between. Germline CDR1 is DFQATT and CDR2 is SNEGSKA (reference sequence). This CDR3 is CSAEGYNQPQHF. CDR3 DNA: TGCAGTGCTGAGGGTTACAATCAGCCCCAGCATTTT.

The chain joins TRBV13 to TRBJ2-1, with 9 bases aligning to TRBD1. The CDR3 consists of 18 residues. Unmatched junction bases numbered 16, after V lost 3 bases and J lost 7 bases. Germline lookup yields CDR1 PRHDT and CDR2 FYEKMQ (reference sequence). The CDR3 bases are TGTGCCAGCAGCTTGGTGCTTAGGACAGGGGAGAACCGAAATGAGCAGTTCTTC. It yields the protein CASSLVLRTGENRNEQFF. Together with reference TRBV13 and TRBJ2-1, the CDR3 gives the full variable domain: AAGVIQSPRHLIKEKRETATLKCYPIPRHDTVYWYQQGPGQDPQFLISFYEKMQSDKGSIPDRFSAQQFSDYHSELNMSSLELGDSALYFCASSLVLRTGENRNEQFFGPGTRLTVL.

The CDR3 coding sequence is TGTGCCAGCAGTTTCCCGCAGGGTAGACACACCGGGGAGCTGTTTTTT. Its protein product is CASSFPQGRHTGELFF. The chain employs TRBV27 and TRBJ2-2; TRBD1 is a possible D gene (5 bases). The V gene's germline CDR1 is MNHEY and CDR2 SMNVEV (reference sequence). Between the trimmed V and J ends, which lost 3 bases and 3 bases, there was a span of 14 bases. The CDR3 is made up of 16 amino acids.

The chain links TRBV11-2 to TRBJ2-7; 9 bases match TRBD2. V shed 3 bases and J 6 bases; nucleotides not matched to a gene: 9. Germline assignment: CDR1 SGHAT and CDR2 FQNNGV. The CDR3 has 15 residues. CDR3 sequence: CASSFNSGTSFEQYF. CDR3 in DNA: TGTGCCAGCAGCTTCAATTCCGGGACTAGCTTCGAGCAGTACTTC.

CDR3 nucleotides: TGTGCCAGCAGCTTAGGGCGGGGGCACACTGAAGCTTTCTTT. This sequence encodes CASSLGRGHTEAFF. The chain employs TRBV7-2 and TRBJ1-1, with D possibly matching TRBD1 (6 bases). Germline V gives CDR1 SGHTA, CDR2 FQGNSA. The CDR3 has 14 residues. V was cut by 1 base and J by 3 bases, with 9 bases left in between.